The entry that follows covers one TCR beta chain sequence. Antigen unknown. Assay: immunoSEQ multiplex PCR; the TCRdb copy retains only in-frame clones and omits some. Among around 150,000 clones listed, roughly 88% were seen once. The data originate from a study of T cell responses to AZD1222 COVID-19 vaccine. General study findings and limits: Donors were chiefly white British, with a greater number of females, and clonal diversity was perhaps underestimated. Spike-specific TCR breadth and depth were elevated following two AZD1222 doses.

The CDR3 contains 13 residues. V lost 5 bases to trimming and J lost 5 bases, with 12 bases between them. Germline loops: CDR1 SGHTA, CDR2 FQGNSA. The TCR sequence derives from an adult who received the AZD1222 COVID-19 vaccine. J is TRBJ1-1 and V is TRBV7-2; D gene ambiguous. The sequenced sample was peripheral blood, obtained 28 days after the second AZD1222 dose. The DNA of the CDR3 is TGTGCCAGCAGCCGAGGACTGCCTACTGAAGCTTTCTTT. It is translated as CASSRGLPTEAFF. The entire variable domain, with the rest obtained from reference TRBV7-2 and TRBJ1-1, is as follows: GAGVSQSPSNKVTEKGKDVELRCDPISGHTALYWYRQSLGQGLEFLIYFQGNSAPDKSGLPSDRFSAERTGGSVSTLTIQRTQQEDSAVYLCASSRGLPTEAFFGQGTRLTVV.